A selection of T cell receptor beta chains follows, all from one sample in a study of T cell responses to AZD1222 COVID-19 vaccine. The method was immunoSEQ multiplex PCR; TCRdb's version includes in-frame clones alone and lacks a portion of them. In the table there are more than 110,000 clones, about 93% of which are singletons. Source: peripheral blood, taken on day 0 of AZD1222 vaccination. These receptors came from an adult in good health. Each CDR3 is given with its conserved first and last residue. A D gene is named only where the DNA matches it firmly. Size is omitted from some rows. Given values are once, few, many or a class for expanded clones.

CASSLRLADYNEQFF	TGTGCCAGCAGTCTACGACTAGCGGACTACAATGAGCAGTTCTTC	.	TRBV6-5	TRBJ2-1	TRBD2
CASQRQGGQPQHF	TGTGCCAGCCAAAGACAGGGAGGTCAGCCCCAGCATTTT	.	TRBV12-3/TRBV12-4	TRBJ1-5	TRBD1
CASSPPGQGAAEAFF	TGTGCCAGCAGTCCGCCGGGACAGGGGGCTGCTGAAGCTTTCTTT	.	TRBV28	TRBJ1-1	TRBD1
CASSLVGRGEQYF	TGTGCCAGCAGCTTAGTCGGTAGGGGCGAGCAGTACTTC	few	TRBV7-2	TRBJ2-7	.
CASSILGLAGNNEQFF	TGTGCCAGTAGTATACTTGGCCTAGCGGGAAACAATGAGCAGTTCTTC	once	TRBV19	TRBJ2-1	TRBD2
CASSQDSSLGDIQYF	TGTGCCAGCAGCCAAGATAGCTCCCTAGGGGACATTCAGTACTTC	.	TRBV3-1/TRBV3-2	TRBJ2-4	.
CAWSPPEGYGYTF	TGTGCCTGGAGTCCCCCTGAGGGGTATGGCTACACCTTC	.	TRBV30	TRBJ1-2	.
CASSSPGGGNTIYF	TGTGCCAGCAGCTCGCCAGGGGGAGGAAACACCATATATTTT	.	TRBV5-5	TRBJ1-3	TRBD1
CASSLHRTGQSETQYF	TGTGCCAGCAGCCTACACCGGACAGGGCAGAGCGAGACCCAGTACTTC	.	TRBV11-2	TRBJ2-5	TRBD1
CASRGQTGSATEAFF	TGTGCCAGCAGAGGACAGACGGGGAGTGCCACTGAAGCTTTCTTT	.	TRBV6-5	TRBJ1-1	.
CATSSLAAYNEQFF	TGTGCCACCAGCAGCCTAGCGGCCTACAATGAGCAGTTCTTC	.	TRBV15	TRBJ2-1	TRBD2
CASSLEGQGDYGYTF	TGCGCCAGCAGCTTGGAGGGACAGGGCGACTATGGCTACACCTTC	.	TRBV5-1	TRBJ1-2	TRBD1
CATSRGGGDRGYGYTF	TGTGCCACCAGCAGAGGAGGGGGGGACAGGGGCTATGGCTACACCTTC	once	TRBV15	TRBJ1-2	TRBD1
CASSPGLAGVVDQETQYF	TGTGCCAGCAGCCCTGGACTAGCGGGAGTCGTCGATCAAGAGACCCAGTACTTC	.	TRBV7-3	TRBJ2-5	TRBD2
CASSHWDNSGNTIYF	TGTGCCAGCAGCCACTGGGACAATTCTGGAAACACCATATATTTT	.	TRBV7-8	TRBJ1-3	.
CASSSRGSYEQYF	TGTGCCAGCTCGTCCCGCGGGAGCTACGAGCAGTACTTC	.	TRBV18	TRBJ2-7	TRBD2
CASSSGLAETQYF	TGTGCCAGCAGCTCTGGACTAGCGGAGACCCAGTACTTC	.	TRBV11-3	TRBJ2-5	TRBD2
CASSLGTGENQPQHF	TGCGCCAGCAGCCTCGGGACAGGTGAGAATCAGCCCCAGCATTTT	once	TRBV4-1	TRBJ1-5	TRBD1
CASSLGSSTDTQYF	TGCGCCAGCAGCTTGGGAAGTAGCACAGATACGCAGTATTTT	.	TRBV5-1	TRBJ2-3	.
CASSDRASGTHTDTQYF	TGCGCCAGCAGTGATCGCGCTAGCGGGACTCACACAGATACGCAGTATTTT	.	TRBV10-1	TRBJ2-3	TRBD2
CASSPGTGRNIQYF	TGTGCCAGCAGCCCTGGGACAGGGAGGAACATTCAGTACTTC	once	TRBV11-2	TRBJ2-4	TRBD1
CASSRTGLTYEQYF	TGTGCCAGCAGCCGGACAGGGCTAACATACGAGCAGTACTTC	.	TRBV6-5	TRBJ2-7	TRBD1
CASSLLGTQYF	TGTGCCAGCAGCCTCTTGGGGACCCAGTACTTC	.	TRBV12-3/TRBV12-4	TRBJ2-5	.
CASSDPLGAGRGHEQYF	TGCGCCAGCAGTGACCCCCTCGGGGCGGGCCGAGGCCACGAGCAGTACTTC	.	TRBV10-1	TRBJ2-7	.
CATSDPTGVSTDTQYF	TGTGCCACCAGTGACCCGACAGGGGTAAGCACAGATACGCAGTATTTT	.	TRBV24-1	TRBJ2-3	TRBD1
CASRQGSNQPQHF	TGTGCCAGCAGACAGGGTAGCAATCAGCCCCAGCATTTT	.	TRBV6-5	TRBJ1-5	.
CASSLTLGNSPLHF	TGTGCCAGCAGCTTGACTCTAGGGAATTCACCCCTCCACTTT	once	TRBV5-6	TRBJ1-6	.
CASSQDPGQGMQETQYF	TGTGCCAGCAGCCAAGATCCAGGGCAGGGTATGCAAGAGACCCAGTACTTC	once	TRBV14	TRBJ2-5	.
CASKDRGYTEAFF	TGTGCCAGCAAGGACAGGGGCTACACTGAAGCTTTCTTT	.	TRBV2	TRBJ1-1	TRBD1
CASSLSGTSGHTGEQFF	TGTGCCAGCAGCTTAAGCGGGACTAGCGGCCACACGGGTGAGCAGTTCTTC	once	TRBV11-2	TRBJ2-1	TRBD2
CASSEGRGLTYGYTF	TGTGCCAGCAGTGAGGGGAGGGGGCTTACCTATGGCTACACCTTC	.	TRBV25-1	TRBJ1-2	TRBD1
CASSESYRVYGYTF	TGTGCCAGCAGTGAGTCGTACAGGGTTTATGGCTACACCTTC	.	TRBV25-1	TRBJ1-2	.
CASSLSWSAGLEAFF	TGTGCCAGCAGCTTATCCTGGTCGGCAGGCCTTGAAGCTTTCTTT	.	TRBV7-9	TRBJ1-1	.
CATSDWSDLYEQYF	TGTGCCACCAGTGATTGGTCAGATTTGTACGAGCAGTACTTC	few	TRBV24-1	TRBJ2-7	.
CASSLDNGLQETQYF	TGTGCCAGCAGCTTAGATAATGGGCTCCAAGAGACCCAGTACTTC	.	TRBV11-2	TRBJ2-5	.
CASSEFVDGELFF	TGTGCCAGCAGTGAATTTGTCGACGGGGAGCTGTTTTTT	.	TRBV2	TRBJ2-2	.
CASSPGRLYGYTF	TGTGCCAGTAGCCCGGGACGTCTCTATGGCTACACCTTC	once	TRBV19	TRBJ1-2	.
CASRMNTEAFF	TGTGCCAGCAGGATGAACACTGAAGCTTTCTTT	.	TRBV6-5	TRBJ1-1	.
CASNGQGDTGELFF	TGCGCCAGCAATGGACAGGGTGACACCGGGGAGCTGTTTTTT	.	TRBV10-2	TRBJ2-2	TRBD1
CASSPLAGGYGYTF	TGTGCCAGTAGTCCCCTGGCCGGAGGCTATGGCTACACCTTC	.	TRBV19	TRBJ1-2	.
CAWSVLGGAFF	TGTGCCTGGAGTGTACTAGGAGGAGCTTTCTTT	.	TRBV30	TRBJ1-1	.
CASSLISGVANYGYTF	TGTGCCAGCAGCTTAATTTCGGGGGTCGCTAACTATGGCTACACCTTC	.	TRBV11-2	TRBJ1-2	.
CASKGTEIGYTF	TGTGCCAGCAAAGGGACAGAGATTGGCTACACCTTC	.	TRBV2	TRBJ1-2	TRBD1
CASGRGYTF	TGTGCCAGCGGCCGGGGCTACACCTTC	.	TRBV11-2	TRBJ1-2	.
CASSRPGTGGANTGELFF	TGCGCCAGCAGCCGTCCCGGGACAGGGGGAGCGAACACCGGGGAGCTGTTTTTT	.	TRBV5-1	TRBJ2-2	TRBD1
CASSLDSGNTIYF	TGTGCCAGCAGCTTGGATTCAGGAAACACCATATATTTT	.	TRBV5-4	TRBJ1-3	.
CASRDRGRWSRNEQFF	TGTGCCAGTAGGGACAGGGGGCGATGGAGCCGCAATGAGCAGTTCTTC	.	TRBV19	TRBJ2-1	TRBD1
CASSPRLAGGYNEQFF	TGTGCCAGCAGCCCCCGACTAGCGGGAGGGTACAATGAGCAGTTCTTC	.	TRBV21-1	TRBJ2-1	.
CASSFLLRDTQYF	TGTGCCAGCAGCTTCCTCTTGCGCGATACGCAGTATTTT	.	TRBV7-2	TRBJ2-3	.
CASSEIMGTTSKEQYF	TGTGCCAGCAGTGAGATTATGGGGACTACATCGAAGGAGCAGTACTTC	once	TRBV6-1	TRBJ2-7	TRBD2
CASSPFGAGIQETQYF	TGTGCCAGCAGCCCCTTCGGGGCAGGGATCCAAGAGACCCAGTACTTC	.	TRBV28	TRBJ2-5	.
CASSLGPGRVSSYNSPLHF	TGTGCCAGCAGCTTAGGGCCGGGGAGGGTGAGCTCCTATAATTCACCCCTCCACTTT	.	TRBV7-6	TRBJ1-6	.
CASSLEGQPQHF	TGTGCCAGCAGTTTAGAAGGTCAGCCCCAGCATTTT	.	TRBV12-3/TRBV12-4	TRBJ1-5	.
CASSQDVGKHNEQFF	TGTGCCAGCAGCCAAGATGTGGGAAAGCACAATGAGCAGTTCTTC	.	TRBV3-1/TRBV3-2	TRBJ2-1	.
CASSTWTGEGYTF	TGTGCCAGCAGCACTTGGACAGGGGAGGGCTACACCTTC	.	TRBV7-9	TRBJ1-2	TRBD1
CASSQGGQGGRRTEAFF	TGCGCCAGCAGCCAAGGGGGACAGGGAGGACGGAGGACTGAAGCTTTCTTT	.	TRBV5-1	TRBJ1-1	TRBD1
CASSPRTGYTGELFF	TGTGCCAGCAGCCCTAGGACAGGGTACACCGGGGAGCTGTTTTTT	.	TRBV5-4	TRBJ2-2	TRBD1